The TCR beta chain described here comes from a study of blood T cell repertoires in COVID-19. The data were produced by immunoSEQ multiplex PCR, yet TCRdb's version contains in-frame clones alone and is incomplete. The sample lists about 170,000 clones, less than 90% seen once, with about 14% in the top ten. The CDR3 loop spans 15 amino acids. CDR1 is SGHVS, CDR2 FQNEAQ, per germline. V was trimmed by 0 bases and J by 6 bases, leaving 11 bases between them. The sequencing input was peripheral blood. The TCR comes from a woman between 65 and 79 years old with COVID-19, enrolled during active disease. V usage is TRBV7-8 and J usage is TRBJ2-2, with D possibly TRBD1 on 6 matching bases. CDR3 in DNA: TGTGCCAGCAGCTTAGCGGGGGCGTCCGCCGGGGAGCTGTTTTTT. It encodes CASSLAGASAGELFF.